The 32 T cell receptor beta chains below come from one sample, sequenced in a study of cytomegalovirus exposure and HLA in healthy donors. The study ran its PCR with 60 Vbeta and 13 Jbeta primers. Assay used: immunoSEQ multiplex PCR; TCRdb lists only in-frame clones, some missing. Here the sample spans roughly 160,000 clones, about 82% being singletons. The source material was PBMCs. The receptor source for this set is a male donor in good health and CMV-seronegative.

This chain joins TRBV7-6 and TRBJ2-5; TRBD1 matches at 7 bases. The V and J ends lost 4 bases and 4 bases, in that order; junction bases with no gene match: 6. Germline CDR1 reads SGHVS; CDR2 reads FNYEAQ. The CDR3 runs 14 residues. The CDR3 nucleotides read TGTGCCAGCAGCTCCCGGACAGGATCAGAGACCCAGTACTTC. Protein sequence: CASSSRTGSETQYF.

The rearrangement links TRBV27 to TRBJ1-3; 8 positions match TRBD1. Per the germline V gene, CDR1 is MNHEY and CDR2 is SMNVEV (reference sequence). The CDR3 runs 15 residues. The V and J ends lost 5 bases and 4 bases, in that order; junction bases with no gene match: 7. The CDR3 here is CASSQRTGRGNTIYF. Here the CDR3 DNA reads TGTGCCAGCAGTCAAAGGACAGGGAGGGGAAACACCATATATTTT.

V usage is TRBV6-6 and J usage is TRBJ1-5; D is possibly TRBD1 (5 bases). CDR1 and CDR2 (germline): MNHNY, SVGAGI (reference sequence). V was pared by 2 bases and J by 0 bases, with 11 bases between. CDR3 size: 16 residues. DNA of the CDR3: TGTGCCAGCAGTTACAACGCGGGGGATAGCAATCAGCCCCAGCATTTT. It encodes CASSYNAGDSNQPQHF.

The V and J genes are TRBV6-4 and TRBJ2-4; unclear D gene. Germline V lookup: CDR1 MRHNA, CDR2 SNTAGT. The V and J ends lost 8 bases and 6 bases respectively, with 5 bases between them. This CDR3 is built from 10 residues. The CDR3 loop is CASPGNIQYF. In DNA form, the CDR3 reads TGTGCCAGCCCCGGAAACATTCAGTACTTC.

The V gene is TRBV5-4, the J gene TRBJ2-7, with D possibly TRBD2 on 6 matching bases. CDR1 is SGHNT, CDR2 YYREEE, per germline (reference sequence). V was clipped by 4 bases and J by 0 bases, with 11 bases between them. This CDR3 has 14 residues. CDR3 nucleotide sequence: TGTGCCAGCAGCACTGGTAGCGGCTCCTACGAGCAGTACTTC. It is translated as CASSTGSGSYEQYF.

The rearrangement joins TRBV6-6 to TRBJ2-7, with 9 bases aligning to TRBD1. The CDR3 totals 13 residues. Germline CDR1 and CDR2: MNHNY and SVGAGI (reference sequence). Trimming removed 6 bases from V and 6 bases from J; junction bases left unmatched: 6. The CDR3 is CASSQGQGGEQYF. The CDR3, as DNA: TGTGCCAGCAGCCAGGGACAGGGCGGCGAGCAGTACTTC.

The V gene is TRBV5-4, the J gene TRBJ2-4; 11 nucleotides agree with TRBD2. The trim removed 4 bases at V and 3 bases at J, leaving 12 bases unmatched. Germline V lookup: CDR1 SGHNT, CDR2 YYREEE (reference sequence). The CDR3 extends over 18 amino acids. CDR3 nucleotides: TGTGCCAGCAGCAGCGGAGCGCTAGCGGGGGGCCTCAAAAACATTCAGTACTTC. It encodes CASSSGALAGGLKNIQYF. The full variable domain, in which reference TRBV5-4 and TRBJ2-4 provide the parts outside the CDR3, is ETGVTQSPTHLIKTRGQQVTLRCSSQSGHNTVSWYQQALGQGPQFIFQYYREEENGRGNFPPRFSGLQFPNYSSELNVNALELDDSALYLCASSSGALAGGLKNIQYFGAGTRLSVL.

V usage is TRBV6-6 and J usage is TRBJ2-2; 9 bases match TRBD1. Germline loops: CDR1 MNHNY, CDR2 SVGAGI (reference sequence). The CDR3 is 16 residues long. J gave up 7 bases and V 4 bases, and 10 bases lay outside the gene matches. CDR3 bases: TGTGCCAGCAGTTTCACCGGACAGGGGATCGTCGGGGAGCTGTTTTTT. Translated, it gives CASSFTGQGIVGELFF.

CDR3 nucleotide sequence: TGTGCCAGTGTAGGGGGAGAGACCCAGTACTTC. Amino acids: CASVGGETQYF. The V call is TRBV19, the J call TRBJ2-5; D might be TRBD1 (6 bases). Germline CDR1 is LNHDA and CDR2 is SQIVND (reference sequence). Trimming pared 8 bases from V and 4 bases from J, leaving 8 bases between. The CDR3 has 11 amino acids.

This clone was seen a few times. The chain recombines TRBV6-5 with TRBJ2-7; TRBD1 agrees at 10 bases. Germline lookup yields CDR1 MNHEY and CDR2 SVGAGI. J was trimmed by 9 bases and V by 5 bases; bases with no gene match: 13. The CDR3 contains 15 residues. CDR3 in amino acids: CASSRQPRQGAGQYF. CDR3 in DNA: TGTGCCAGCAGTCGACAGCCAAGACAGGGGGCGGGGCAGTACTTC.

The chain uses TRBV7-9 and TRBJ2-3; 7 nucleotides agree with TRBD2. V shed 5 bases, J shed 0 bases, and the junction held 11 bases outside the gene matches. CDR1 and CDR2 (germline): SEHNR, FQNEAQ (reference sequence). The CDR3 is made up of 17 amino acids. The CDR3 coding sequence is TGTGCCAGCAGCGCCCGAACAGCGGGGCCTAGCACAGATACGCAGTATTTT. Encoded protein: CASSARTAGPSTDTQYF.

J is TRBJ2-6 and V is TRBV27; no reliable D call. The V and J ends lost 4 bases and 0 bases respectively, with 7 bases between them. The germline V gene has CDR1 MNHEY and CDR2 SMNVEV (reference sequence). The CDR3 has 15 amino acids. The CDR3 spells CASSSSYSGANVLTF. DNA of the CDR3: TGTGCCAGCAGTTCATCTTACTCTGGGGCCAACGTCCTGACTTTC. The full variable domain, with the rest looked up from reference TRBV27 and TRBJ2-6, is EAQVTQNPRYLITVTGKKLTVTCSQNMNHEYMSWYRQDPGLGLRQIYYSMNVEVTDKGDVPEGYKVSRKEKRNFPLILESPSPNQTSLYFCASSSSYSGANVLTFGAGSRLTVL.

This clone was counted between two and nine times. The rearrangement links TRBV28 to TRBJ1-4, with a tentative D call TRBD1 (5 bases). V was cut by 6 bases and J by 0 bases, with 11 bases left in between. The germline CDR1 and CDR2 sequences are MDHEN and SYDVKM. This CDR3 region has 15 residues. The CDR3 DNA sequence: TGTGCCAGCAGCCTTCAGACAGCAACTAATGAAAAACTGTTTTTT. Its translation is CASSLQTATNEKLFF. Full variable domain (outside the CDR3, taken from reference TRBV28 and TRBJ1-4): DVKVTQSSRYLVKRTGEKVFLECVQDMDHENMFWYRQDPGLGLRLIYFSYDVKMKEKGDIPEGYSVSREKKERFSLILESASTNQTSMYLCASSLQTATNEKLFFGSGTQLSVL.

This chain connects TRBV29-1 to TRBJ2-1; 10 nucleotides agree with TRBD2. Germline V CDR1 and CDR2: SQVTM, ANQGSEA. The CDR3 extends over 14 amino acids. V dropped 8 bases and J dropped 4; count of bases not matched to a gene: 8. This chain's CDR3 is CSQLKREGYNEQFF. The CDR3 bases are TGCAGCCAACTCAAGCGGGAGGGATACAATGAGCAGTTCTTC.

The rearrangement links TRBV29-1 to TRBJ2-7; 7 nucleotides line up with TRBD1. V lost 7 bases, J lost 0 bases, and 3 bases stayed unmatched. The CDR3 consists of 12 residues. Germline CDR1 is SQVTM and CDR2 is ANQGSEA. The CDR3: CSAGDSSYEQYF. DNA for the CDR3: TGCAGCGCAGGGGACAGCTCCTACGAGCAGTACTTC.

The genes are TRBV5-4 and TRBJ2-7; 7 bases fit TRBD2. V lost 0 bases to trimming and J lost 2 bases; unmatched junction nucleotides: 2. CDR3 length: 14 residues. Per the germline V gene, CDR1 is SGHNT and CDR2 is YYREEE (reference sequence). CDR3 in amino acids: CASSLAGGAYEQYF. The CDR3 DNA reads TGTGCCAGCAGCTTGGCGGGAGGAGCCTACGAGCAGTACTTC.

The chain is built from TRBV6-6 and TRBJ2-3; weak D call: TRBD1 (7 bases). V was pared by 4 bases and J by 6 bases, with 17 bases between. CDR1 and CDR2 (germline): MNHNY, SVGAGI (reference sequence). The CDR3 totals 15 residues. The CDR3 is CASSSLGGGGDTQYF. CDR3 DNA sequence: TGTGCCAGCAGTTCCCTAGGAGGGGGCGGGGATACGCAGTATTTT.

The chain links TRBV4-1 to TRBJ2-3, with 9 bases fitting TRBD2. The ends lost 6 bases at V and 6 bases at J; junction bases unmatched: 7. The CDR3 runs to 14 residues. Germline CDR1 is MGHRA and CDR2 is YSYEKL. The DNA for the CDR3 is TGCGCCAGCAGGCTGCGGCTAGCGGGGGATACGCAGTATTTT. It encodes CASRLRLAGDTQYF.

The CDR3: CASRSGLGTDTQYF. The CDR3, as DNA: TGTGCCAGCAGGTCGGGACTAGGTACAGATACGCAGTATTTT. The rearrangement uses TRBV6-5 and TRBJ2-3; 8 nucleotides agree with TRBD2. The CDR3 sequence is 14 residues long. V was clipped by 6 bases and J by 3 bases; unmatched bases: 5. The germline V gene has CDR1 MNHEY and CDR2 SVGAGI.

CDR3 residues: CASSFGDRDQETQYF. The CDR3 DNA is TGTGCCAGCAGTTTTGGGGACAGGGACCAAGAGACCCAGTACTTC. This rearrangement joins TRBV28 to TRBJ2-5; 9 bases fit TRBD1. Germline values: CDR1 MDHEN, CDR2 SYDVKM. The trim removed 3 bases at V and 0 bases at J, leaving 2 bases unmatched. CDR3 length: 15 residues. Using reference TRBV28 and TRBJ2-5 for the parts outside the CDR3, the full variable domain is DVKVTQSSRYLVKRTGEKVFLECVQDMDHENMFWYRQDPGLGLRLIYFSYDVKMKEKGDIPEGYSVSREKKERFSLILESASTNQTSMYLCASSFGDRDQETQYFGPGTRLLVL.

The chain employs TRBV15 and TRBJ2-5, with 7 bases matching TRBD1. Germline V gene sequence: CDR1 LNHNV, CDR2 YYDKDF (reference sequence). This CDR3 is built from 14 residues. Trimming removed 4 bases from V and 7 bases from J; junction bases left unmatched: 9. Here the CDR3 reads CATSKTVAGGTQYF. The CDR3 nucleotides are TGTGCCACCAGCAAGACAGTGGCAGGGGGGACCCAGTACTTC.

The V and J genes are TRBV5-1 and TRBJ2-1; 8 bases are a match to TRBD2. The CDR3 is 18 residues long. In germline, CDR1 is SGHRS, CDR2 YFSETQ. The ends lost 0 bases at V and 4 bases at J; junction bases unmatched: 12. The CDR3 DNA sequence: TGCGCCAGCAGCTTGGGGGGGACGGGAGCGGGAGCATACAATGAGCAGTTCTTC. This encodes CASSLGGTGAGAYNEQFF.

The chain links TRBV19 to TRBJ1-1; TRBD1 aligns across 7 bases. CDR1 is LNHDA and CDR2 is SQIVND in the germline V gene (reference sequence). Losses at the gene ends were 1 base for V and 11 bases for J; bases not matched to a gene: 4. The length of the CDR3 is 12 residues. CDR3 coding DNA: TGTGCCAGTAGTATAGGACAGGGTCGCGCTTTCTTT. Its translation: CASSIGQGRAFF.

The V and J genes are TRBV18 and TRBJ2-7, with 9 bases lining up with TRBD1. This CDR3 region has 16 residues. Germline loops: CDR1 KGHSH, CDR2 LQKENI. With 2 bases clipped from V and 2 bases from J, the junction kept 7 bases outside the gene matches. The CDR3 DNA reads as TGTGCCAGCTCACCAATCCCGGGACAGGGTCCCTACGAGCAGTACTTC. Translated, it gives CASSPIPGQGPYEQYF.

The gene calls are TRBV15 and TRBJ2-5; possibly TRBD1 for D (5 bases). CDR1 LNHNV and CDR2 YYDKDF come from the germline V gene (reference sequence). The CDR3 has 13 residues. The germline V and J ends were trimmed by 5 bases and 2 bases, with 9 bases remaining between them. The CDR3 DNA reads TGTGCCACCAGCGTTCGACAGCAAGAGACCCAGTACTTC. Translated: CATSVRQQETQYF.

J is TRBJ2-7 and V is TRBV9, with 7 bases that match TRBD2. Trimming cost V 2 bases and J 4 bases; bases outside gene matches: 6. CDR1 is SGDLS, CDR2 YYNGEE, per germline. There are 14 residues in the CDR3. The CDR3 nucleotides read TGTGCCAGCAGCGTCCGGGGGGAGGGGTACGAGCAGTACTTC. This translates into CASSVRGEGYEQYF.

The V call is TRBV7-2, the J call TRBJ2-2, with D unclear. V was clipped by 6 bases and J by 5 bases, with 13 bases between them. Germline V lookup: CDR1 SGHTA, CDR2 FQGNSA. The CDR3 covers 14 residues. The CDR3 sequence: CASRPVVITGELFF. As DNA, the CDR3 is TGTGCCAGCAGACCAGTGGTAATTACCGGGGAGCTGTTTTTT.

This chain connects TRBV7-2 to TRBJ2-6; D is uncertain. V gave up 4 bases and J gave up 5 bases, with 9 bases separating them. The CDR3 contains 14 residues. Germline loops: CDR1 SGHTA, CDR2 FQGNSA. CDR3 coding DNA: TGTGCCAGCAGCTCCCTCCCTAGGGCCAACGTCCTGACTTTC. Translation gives CASSSLPRANVLTF.

CDR3 in amino acids: CASSLRDTDTGELFF. The CDR3 nucleotides read TGTGCCAGCAGTCTCCGGGACACCGACACCGGGGAGCTGTTTTTT. The chain uses TRBV9 and TRBJ2-2; D may be TRBD1 (6 bases). The CDR3 is made up of 15 amino acids. The V and J ends lost 5 bases and 3 bases respectively, with 14 bases between them. Germline CDR1 reads SGDLS; CDR2 reads YYNGEE.

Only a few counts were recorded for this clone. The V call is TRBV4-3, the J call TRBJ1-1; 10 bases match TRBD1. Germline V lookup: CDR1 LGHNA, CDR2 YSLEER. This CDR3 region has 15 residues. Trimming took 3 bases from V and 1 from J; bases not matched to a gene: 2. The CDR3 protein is CASSQGQGTNTEAFF. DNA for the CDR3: TGCGCCAGCAGCCAGGGACAGGGGACGAACACTGAAGCTTTCTTT.

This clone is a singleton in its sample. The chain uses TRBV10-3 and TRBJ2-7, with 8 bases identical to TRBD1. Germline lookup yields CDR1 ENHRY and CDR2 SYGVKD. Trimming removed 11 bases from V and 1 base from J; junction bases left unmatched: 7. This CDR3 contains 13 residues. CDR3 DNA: TGTGCCCTCCGGGACAGGCGGTCCTACGAGCAGTACTTC. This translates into CALRDRRSYEQYF.

The CDR3 nucleotides are TGTGCCAGCAGCTTAGTACTAGCGGGATCCTACAATGAGCAGTTCTTC. It is translated as CASSLVLAGSYNEQFF. The chain links TRBV7-9 to TRBJ2-1, with 10 bases matching TRBD2. The germline V gene encodes CDR1 SEHNR and CDR2 FQNEAQ (reference sequence). V lost 1 base, J lost 1 base, and 1 base stayed unmatched. The CDR3 length is 16 residues.